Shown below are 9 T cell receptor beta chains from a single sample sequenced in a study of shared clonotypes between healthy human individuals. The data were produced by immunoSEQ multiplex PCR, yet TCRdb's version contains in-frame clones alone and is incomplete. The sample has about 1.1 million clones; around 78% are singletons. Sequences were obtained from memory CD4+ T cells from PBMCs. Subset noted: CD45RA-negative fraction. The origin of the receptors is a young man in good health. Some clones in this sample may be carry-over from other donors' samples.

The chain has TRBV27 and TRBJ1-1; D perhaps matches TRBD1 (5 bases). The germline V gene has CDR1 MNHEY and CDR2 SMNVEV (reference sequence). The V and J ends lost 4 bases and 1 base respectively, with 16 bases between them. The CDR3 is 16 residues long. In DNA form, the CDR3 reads TGTGCCAGCAGTTCCCCGTCGCGACAGCGGAACACTGAAGCTTTCTTT. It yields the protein CASSSPSRQRNTEAFF.

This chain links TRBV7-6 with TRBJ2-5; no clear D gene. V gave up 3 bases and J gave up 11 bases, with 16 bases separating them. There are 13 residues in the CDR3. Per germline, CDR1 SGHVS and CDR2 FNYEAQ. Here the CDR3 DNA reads TGTGCCAGCAGCTTCAGGATCGGCGGAGAGCAGTACTTC. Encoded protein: CASSFRIGGEQYF.

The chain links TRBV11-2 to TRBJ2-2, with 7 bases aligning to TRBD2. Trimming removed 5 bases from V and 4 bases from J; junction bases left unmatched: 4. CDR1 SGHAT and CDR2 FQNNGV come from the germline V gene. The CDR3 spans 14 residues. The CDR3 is CASSPTSVTGELFF. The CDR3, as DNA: TGTGCCAGCAGCCCAACTAGCGTCACCGGGGAGCTGTTTTTT.

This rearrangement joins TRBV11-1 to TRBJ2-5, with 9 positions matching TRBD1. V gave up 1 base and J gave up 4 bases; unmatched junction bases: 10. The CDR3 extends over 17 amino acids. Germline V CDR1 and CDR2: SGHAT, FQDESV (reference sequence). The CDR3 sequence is CASSLEWGDRARETQYF. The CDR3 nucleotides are TGTGCCAGCAGCTTAGAGTGGGGGGACAGGGCGAGAGAGACCCAGTACTTC.

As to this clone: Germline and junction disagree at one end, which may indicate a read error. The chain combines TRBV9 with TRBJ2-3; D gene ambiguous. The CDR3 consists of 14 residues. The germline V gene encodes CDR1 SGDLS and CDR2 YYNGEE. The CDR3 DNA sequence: TGTGCCAGCACCGTAGATGGTTCAACAGATACGCAGTATTTT. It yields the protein CASTVDGSTDTQYF.

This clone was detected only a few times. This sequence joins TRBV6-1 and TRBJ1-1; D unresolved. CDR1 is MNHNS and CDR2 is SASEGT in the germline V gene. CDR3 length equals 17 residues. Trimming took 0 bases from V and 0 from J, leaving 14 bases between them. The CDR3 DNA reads TGTGCCAGCAGTGAAGCGGTTCCCCAAAGACTGAACACTGAAGCTTTCTTT. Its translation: CASSEAVPQRLNTEAFF.

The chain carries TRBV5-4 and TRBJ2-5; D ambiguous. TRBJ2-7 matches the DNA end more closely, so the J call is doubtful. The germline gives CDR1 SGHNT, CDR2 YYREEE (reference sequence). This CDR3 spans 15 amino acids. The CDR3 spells CASSLGGTLTYEQYF. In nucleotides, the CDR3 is TGTGCCAGCAGCTTGGGAGGAACCCTCACCTACGAGCAGTACTTC.

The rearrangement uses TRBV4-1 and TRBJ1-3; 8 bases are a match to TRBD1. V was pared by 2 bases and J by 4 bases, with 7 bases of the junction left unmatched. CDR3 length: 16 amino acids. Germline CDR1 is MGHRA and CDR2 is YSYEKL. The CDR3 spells CASSQPSGGTGNTIYF. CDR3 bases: TGCGCCAGCAGCCAACCCTCAGGGGGCACGGGAAACACCATATATTTT.

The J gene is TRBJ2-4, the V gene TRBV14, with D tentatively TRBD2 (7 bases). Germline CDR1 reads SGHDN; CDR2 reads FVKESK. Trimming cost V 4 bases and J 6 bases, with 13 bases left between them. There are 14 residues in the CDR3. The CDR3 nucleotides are TGTGCCAGCAGCCCGAGGGGGGGTGGAAACATTCAGTACTTC. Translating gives CASSPRGGGNIQYF.